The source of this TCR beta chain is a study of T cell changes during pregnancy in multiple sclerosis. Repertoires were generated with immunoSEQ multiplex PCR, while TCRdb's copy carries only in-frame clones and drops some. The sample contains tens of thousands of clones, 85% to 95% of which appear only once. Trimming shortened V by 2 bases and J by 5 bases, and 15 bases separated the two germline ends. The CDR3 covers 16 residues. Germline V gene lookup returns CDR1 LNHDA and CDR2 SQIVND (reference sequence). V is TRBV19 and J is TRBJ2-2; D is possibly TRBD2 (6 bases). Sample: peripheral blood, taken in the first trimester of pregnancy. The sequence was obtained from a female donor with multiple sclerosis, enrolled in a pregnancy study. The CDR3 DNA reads TGTGCCAGTAGTATAACTGGGACTCTCGCAACCGGGGAGCTGTTTTTT. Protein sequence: CASSITGTLATGELFF.